The 4 T cell receptor beta chains given below trace back to one sample, sequenced in a study of technical replicates of blood from a handful of donors. Profiled with immunoSEQ multiplex PCR; TCRdb holds only in-frame clones, not every one. The sample consists of roughly 14,000 clones, around 84% of them appearing once. Sequenced input: PBMCs. These receptors were collected from a human donor in good health.

This sequence joins TRBV2 and TRBJ2-7, with 7 nucleotides matching TRBD1. V lost 8 bases, J lost 3 bases, and 4 bases stayed unmatched. The CDR3 is 12 residues long. CDR1 and CDR2 from the germline V gene are SNHLY and FYNNEI. The CDR3 reads CASLSGGYEQYF. The CDR3 DNA sequence: TGTGCCAGCTTGTCAGGGGGCTACGAGCAGTACTTC.

DNA of the CDR3: TGCGCCAGCGAAGAACAGGGGGTGAGTGGTACGCAGTATTTT. Translation gives CASEEQGVSGTQYF. The chain joins TRBV10-2 to TRBJ2-3, with 8 bases matching TRBD1. CDR3 length: 14 amino acids. Germline CDR1 WSHSY, CDR2 SAAADI. V lost 8 bases, J lost 8 bases, and 12 bases stayed unmatched.

The chain couples TRBV5-4 to TRBJ1-1; 8 nucleotides align to TRBD1. Trimming at V came to 3 bases and at J to 3 bases, leaving 7 bases not matched to a gene. The germline V gene encodes CDR1 SGHNT and CDR2 YYREEE (reference sequence). This CDR3 spans 15 amino acids. The CDR3 sequence is CASSSKDRVDTEAFF. In nucleotides, the CDR3 is TGTGCCAGCAGCTCGAAGGACAGGGTTGACACTGAAGCTTTCTTT.

This rearrangement joins TRBV7-2 to TRBJ2-7; 7 nucleotides match TRBD2. The CDR3 consists of 19 residues. Germline values: CDR1 SGHTA, CDR2 FQGNSA. V shed 5 bases, J shed 2 bases, and the junction held 21 bases outside the gene matches. The CDR3 region is CASSPQRRAAGEFAYEQYF. In DNA form, the CDR3 reads TGTGCCAGCAGCCCACAAAGAAGGGCGGCGGGAGAGTTCGCCTACGAGCAGTACTTC. Full variable domain (rest looked up from reference TRBV7-2 and TRBJ2-7): GAGVSQSPSNKVTEKGKDVELRCDPISGHTALYWYRQSLGQGLEFLIYFQGNSAPDKSGLPSDRFSAERTGGSVSTLTIQRTQQEDSAVYLCASSPQRRAAGEFAYEQYFGPGTRLTVT.